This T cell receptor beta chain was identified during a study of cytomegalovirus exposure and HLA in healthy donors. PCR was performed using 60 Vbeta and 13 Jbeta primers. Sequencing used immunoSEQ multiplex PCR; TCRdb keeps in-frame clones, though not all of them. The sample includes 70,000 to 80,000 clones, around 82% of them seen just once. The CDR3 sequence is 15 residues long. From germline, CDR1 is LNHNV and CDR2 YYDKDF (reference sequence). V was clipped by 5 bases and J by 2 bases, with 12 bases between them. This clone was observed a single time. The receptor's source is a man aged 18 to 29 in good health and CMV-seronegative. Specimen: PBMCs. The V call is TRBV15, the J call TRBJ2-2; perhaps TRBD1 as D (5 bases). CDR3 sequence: CATSRQTLNTGELFF. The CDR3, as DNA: TGTGCCACCAGCCGACAGACTCTCAACACCGGGGAGCTGTTTTTT.